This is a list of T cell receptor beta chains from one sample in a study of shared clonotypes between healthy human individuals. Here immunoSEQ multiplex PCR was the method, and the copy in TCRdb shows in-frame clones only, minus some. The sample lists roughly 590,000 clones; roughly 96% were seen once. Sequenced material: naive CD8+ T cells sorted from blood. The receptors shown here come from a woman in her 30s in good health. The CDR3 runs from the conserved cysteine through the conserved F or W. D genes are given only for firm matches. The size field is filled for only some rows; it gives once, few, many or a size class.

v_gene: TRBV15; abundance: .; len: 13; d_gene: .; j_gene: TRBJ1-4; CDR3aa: CATSRVDNEKLFF; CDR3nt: TGTGCCACCAGCAGAGTGGATAATGAAAAACTGTTTTTT
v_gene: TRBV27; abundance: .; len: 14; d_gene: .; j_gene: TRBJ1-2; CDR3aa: CASSFSGQLYGYTF; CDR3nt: TGTGCCAGCAGTTTTTCCGGACAGCTTTATGGCTACACCTTC
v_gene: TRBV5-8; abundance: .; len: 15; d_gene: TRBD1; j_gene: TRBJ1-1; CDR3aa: CASSPMKWTGLEAFF; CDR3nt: TGTGCCAGCAGCCCGATGAAATGGACAGGGCTTGAAGCTTTCTTT
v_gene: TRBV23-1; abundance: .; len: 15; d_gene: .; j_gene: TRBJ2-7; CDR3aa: CASSQTGTPDKEQYF; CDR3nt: TGCGCCAGCAGTCAGACCGGGACTCCAGATAAGGAGCAGTACTTC
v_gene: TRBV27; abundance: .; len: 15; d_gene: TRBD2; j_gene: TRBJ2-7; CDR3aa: CASSPTSGSSYEQYF; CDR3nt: TGTGCCAGCAGTCCCACTAGCGGGAGTTCCTACGAGCAGTACTTC
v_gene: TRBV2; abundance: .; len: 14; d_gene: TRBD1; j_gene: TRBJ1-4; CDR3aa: CASSTTGFYEKLFF; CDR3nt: TGTGCCAGCAGTACGACAGGGTTTTATGAAAAACTGTTTTTT
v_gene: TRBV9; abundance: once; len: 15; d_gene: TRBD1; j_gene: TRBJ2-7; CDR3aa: CASSAGQGLLGEQYF; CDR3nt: TGTGCCAGCAGCGCGGGACAGGGATTATTGGGCGAGCAGTACTTC
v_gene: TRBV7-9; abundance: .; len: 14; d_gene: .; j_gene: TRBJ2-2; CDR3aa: CASNRGPSTGELFF; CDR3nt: TGTGCCAGCAACCGGGGCCCGAGCACCGGGGAGCTGTTTTTT
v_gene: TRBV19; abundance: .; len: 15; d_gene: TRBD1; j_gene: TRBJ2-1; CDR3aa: CASSILTGAYNEQFF; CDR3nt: TGTGCCAGTAGTATACTGACAGGGGCCTACAATGAGCAGTTCTTC
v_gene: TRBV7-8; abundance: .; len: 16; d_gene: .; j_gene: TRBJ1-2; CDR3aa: CASSPVPLDLNYGYTF; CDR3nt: TGTGCCAGCAGCCCCGTCCCCTTAGACCTAAACTATGGCTACACCTTC
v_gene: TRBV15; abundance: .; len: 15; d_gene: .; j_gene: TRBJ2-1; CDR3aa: CATSRETGTYNEQFF; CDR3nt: TGTGCCACCAGCAGAGAAACAGGTACCTACAATGAGCAGTTCTTC
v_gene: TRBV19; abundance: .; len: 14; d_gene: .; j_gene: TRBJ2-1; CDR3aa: CASSAGSSNNEQFF; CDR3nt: TGTGCCAGTAGTGCCGGGAGCAGCAACAATGAGCAGTTCTTC
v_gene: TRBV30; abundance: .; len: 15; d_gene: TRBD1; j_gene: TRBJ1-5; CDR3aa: CAWSGGTGGNQPQHF; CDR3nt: TGTGCCTGGAGTGGAGGGACAGGGGGGAATCAGCCCCAGCATTTT
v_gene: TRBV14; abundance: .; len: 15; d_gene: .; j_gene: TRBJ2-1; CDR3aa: CASSQEVSSAWEQFF; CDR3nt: TGTGCCAGCAGCCAAGAGGTTTCCTCCGCGTGGGAGCAGTTCTTC
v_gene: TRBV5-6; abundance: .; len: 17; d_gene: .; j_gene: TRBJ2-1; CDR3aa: CASSPFERTSADNEQFF; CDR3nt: TGTGCCAGCAGCCCGTTCGAACGGACAAGCGCCGACAATGAGCAGTTCTTC
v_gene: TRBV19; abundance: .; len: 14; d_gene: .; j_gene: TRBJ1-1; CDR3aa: CASSIAGVDTEAFF; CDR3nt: TGTGCCAGTAGTATAGCAGGGGTGGACACTGAAGCTTTCTTT
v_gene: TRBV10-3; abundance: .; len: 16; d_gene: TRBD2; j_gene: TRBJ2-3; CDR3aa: CAIRGTSGRGADTQYF; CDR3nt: TGTGCCATCAGGGGGACTAGCGGGAGAGGGGCAGATACGCAGTATTTT
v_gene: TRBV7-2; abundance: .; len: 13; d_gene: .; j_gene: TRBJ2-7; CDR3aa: CASSLGRAFEQYF; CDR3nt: TGTGCCAGCAGCTTAGGCAGAGCCTTCGAGCAGTACTTC
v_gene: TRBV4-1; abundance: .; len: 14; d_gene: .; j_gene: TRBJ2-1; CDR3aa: CASSQDGPYNEQFF; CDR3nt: TGCGCCAGCAGCCAAGACGGGCCCTACAATGAGCAGTTCTTC
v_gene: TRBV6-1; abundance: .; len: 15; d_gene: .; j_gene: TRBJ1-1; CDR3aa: CASSAPTQGNTEAFF; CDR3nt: TGTGCCAGCAGTGCCCCAACTCAGGGAAACACTGAAGCTTTCTTT
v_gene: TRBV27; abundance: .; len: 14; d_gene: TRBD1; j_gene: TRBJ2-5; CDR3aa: CASSLGQGAQTQYF; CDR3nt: TGTGCCAGCAGTCTGGGACAGGGGGCGCAGACCCAGTACTTC
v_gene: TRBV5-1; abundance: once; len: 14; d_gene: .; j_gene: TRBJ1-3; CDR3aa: CASSSGTTGNTIYF; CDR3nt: TGCGCCAGCAGCTCCGGGACAACTGGAAACACCATATATTTT
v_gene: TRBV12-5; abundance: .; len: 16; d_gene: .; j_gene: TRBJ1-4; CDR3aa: CASLAPWTDPNEKLFF; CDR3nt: TGTGCTAGCCTAGCCCCGTGGACAGATCCAAATGAAAAACTGTTTTTT
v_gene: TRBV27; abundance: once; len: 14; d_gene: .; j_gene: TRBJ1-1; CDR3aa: CASSFRVSGTEAFF; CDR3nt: TGTGCCAGCAGTTTTCGGGTGTCCGGGACTGAAGCTTTCTTT
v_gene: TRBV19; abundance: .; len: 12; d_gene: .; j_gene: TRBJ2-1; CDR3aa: CASSLPYNEQFF; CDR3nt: TGTGCCAGTTCGTTGCCCTACAATGAGCAGTTCTTC
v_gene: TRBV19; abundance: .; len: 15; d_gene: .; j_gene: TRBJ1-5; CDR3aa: CASSTREVSNQPQHF; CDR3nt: TGTGCCAGTAGCACGCGGGAGGTCTCCAATCAGCCCCAGCATTTT
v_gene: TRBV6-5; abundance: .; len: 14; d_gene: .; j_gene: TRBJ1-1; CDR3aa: CASRPGLENTEAFF; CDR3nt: TGTGCCAGTAGACCGGGTTTGGAGAACACTGAAGCTTTCTTT
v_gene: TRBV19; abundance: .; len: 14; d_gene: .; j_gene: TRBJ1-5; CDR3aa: CASSPGLGNQPQHF; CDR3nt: TGTGCCAGTAGTCCAGGGCTTGGCAATCAGCCCCAGCATTTT
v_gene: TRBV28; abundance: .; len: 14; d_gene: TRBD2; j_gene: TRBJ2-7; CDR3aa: CASKRTSGTYEQYF; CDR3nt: TGTGCCAGCAAACGGACTAGCGGGACGTACGAGCAGTACTTC
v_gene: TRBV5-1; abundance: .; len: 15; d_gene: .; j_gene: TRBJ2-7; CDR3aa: CASRTDTTFSYEQYF; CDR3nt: TGCGCCAGCAGGACGGACACTACTTTTTCCTACGAGCAGTACTTC
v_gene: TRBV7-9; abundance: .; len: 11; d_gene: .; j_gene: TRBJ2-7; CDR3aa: CASSPLYEQYF; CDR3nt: TGTGCCAGCAGCCCCCTCTACGAGCAGTACTTC
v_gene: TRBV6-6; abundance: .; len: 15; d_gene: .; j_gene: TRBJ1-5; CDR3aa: CASSPLQGSGQPQHF; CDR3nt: TGTGCCAGCAGTCCGTTACAGGGTTCTGGGCAGCCCCAGCATTTT
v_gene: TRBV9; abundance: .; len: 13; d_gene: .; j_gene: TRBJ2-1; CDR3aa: CASSVGLDNEQFF; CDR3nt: TGTGCCAGCAGCGTAGGTCTAGACAATGAGCAGTTCTTC
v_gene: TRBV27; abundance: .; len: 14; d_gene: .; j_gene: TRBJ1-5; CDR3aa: CASTSTGGNQPQHF; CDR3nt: TGTGCCAGCACCTCGACAGGCGGCAACCAGCCCCAGCATTTT
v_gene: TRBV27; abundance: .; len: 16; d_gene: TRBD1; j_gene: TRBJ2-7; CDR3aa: CASSGSTGGLDYEQYF; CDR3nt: TGTGCCAGCAGTGGCAGCACAGGGGGACTTGACTACGAGCAGTACTTC
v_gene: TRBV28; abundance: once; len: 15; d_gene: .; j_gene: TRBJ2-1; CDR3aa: CASSFLISGNNEQFF; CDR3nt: TGTGCCAGCAGTTTTCTTATAAGCGGAAACAATGAGCAGTTCTTC
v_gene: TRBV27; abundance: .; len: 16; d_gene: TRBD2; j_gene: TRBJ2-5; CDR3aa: CASSLSGGGSAETQYF; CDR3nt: TGTGCCAGCAGTTTGTCGGGCGGGGGATCTGCAGAGACCCAGTACTTC
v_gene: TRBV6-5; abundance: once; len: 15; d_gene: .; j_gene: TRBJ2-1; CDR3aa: CASSKQQFQYNEQFF; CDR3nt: TGTGCCAGCAGCAAACAGCAATTCCAATACAATGAGCAGTTCTTC
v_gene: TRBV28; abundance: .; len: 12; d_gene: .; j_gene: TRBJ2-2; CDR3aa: CATLGLAGELFF; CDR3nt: TGTGCCACCCTTGGGCTAGCCGGGGAGCTGTTTTTT
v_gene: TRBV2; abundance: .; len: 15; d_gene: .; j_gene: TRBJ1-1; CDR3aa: CASTDYRGVNTEAFF; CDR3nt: TGTGCCAGCACTGACTACCGGGGAGTTAACACTGAAGCTTTCTTT
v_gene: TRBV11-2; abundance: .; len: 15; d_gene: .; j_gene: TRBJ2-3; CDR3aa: CASSTRTGSTDTQYF; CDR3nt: TGTGCCAGCAGCACGAGGACGGGGAGCACAGATACGCAGTATTTT
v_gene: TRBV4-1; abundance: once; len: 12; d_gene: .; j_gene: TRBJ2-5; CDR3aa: CASRTIGETQYF; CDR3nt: TGCGCCAGCAGGACGATAGGGGAGACCCAGTACTTC
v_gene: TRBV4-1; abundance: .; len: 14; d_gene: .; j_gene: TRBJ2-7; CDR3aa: CASSQDIETYEQYF; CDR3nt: TGCGCCAGCAGCCAAGACATCGAAACCTACGAGCAGTACTTC
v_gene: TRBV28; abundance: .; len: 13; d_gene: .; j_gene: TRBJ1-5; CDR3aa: CASSPTEYQPQHF; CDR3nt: TGTGCCAGCAGTCCCACGGAGTATCAGCCCCAGCATTTT
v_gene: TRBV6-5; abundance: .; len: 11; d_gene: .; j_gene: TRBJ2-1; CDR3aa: CASGRGDEQFF; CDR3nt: TGTGCCAGCGGACGGGGCGATGAGCAGTTCTTC